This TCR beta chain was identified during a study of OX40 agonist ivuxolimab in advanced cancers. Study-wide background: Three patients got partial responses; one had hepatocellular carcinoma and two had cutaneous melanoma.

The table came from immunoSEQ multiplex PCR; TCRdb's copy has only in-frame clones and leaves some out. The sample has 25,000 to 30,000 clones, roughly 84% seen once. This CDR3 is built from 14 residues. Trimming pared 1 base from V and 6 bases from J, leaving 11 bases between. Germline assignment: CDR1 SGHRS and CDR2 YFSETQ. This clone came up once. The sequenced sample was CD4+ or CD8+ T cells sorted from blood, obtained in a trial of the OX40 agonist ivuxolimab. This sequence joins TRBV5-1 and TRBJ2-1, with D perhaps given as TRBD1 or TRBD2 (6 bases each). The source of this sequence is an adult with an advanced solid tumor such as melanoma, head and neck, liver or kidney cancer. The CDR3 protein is CASSLNGGFNEQFF. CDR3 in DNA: TGCGCCAGCAGCTTGAACGGGGGCTTCAATGAGCAGTTCTTC.